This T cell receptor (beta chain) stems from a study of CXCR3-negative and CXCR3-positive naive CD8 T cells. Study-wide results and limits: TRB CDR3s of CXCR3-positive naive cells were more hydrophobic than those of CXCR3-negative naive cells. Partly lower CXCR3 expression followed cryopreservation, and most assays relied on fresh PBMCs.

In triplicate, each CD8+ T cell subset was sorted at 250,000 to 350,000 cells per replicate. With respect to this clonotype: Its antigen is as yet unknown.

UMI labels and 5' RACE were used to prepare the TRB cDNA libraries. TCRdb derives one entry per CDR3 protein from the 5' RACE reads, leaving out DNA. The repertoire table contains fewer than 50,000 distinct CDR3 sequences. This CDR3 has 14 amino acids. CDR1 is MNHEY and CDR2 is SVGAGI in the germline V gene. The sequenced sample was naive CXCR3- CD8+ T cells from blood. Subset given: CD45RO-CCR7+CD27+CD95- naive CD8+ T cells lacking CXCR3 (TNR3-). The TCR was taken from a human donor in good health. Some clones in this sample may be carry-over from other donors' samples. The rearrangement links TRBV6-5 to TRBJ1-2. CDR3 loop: CASSYSNVVYGYTF.